These 25 T cell receptor beta chains came from one sample sequenced in a study of T cells after yellow fever vaccination. TCRdb re-called the 5' RACE reads with MiXCR, one entry per CDR3 protein. Of some 350,000 distinct CDR3 sequences in the sample, around a tenth are singletons; the top ten hold 15% to 20%. The sample consisted of PBMCs, taken on the day of the first yellow fever vaccination. These receptors all come from a man between 18 and 29 years old who received the YFV17D yellow fever vaccine.

This clonotype occurred a few times. This chain joins TRBV18 and TRBJ1-2; D gene uncertain. This CDR3 has 15 amino acids. Trimming cost V 1 base and J 0 bases, with 9 bases left between them. Germline loops: CDR1 KGHSH, CDR2 LQKENI. DNA for the CDR3: TGTGCCAGCTCACCACTACCGGAGGCTAACTATGGCTACACCTTC. Translated: CASSPLPEANYGYTF.

The chain links TRBV20-1 to TRBJ1-5, with D unresolved. CDR1 and CDR2 (germline): DFQATT, SNEGSKA (reference sequence). There are 12 residues in the CDR3. This CDR3 is CSSQAGNQPQHF. CDR3 nucleotide sequence: TGCAGCTCCCAGGCGGGCAATCAGCCCCAGCATTTT.

This clonotype was counted only a few times. This CDR3 reads CASSSTGSPAFF. Here the CDR3 DNA reads TGTGCCAGCAGCTCGACAGGGAGTCCCGCTTTCTTT. The chain links TRBV7-2 to TRBJ1-1; 7 bases align to TRBD1. Losses at the gene ends were 4 bases for V and 11 bases for J; bases not matched to a gene: 7. Per germline, CDR1 SGHTA and CDR2 FQGNSA. The CDR3 is 12 amino acids. Looking up the rest from reference TRBV7-2 and TRBJ1-1 gives the full variable domain: GAGVSQSPSNKVTEKGKDVELRCDPISGHTALYWYRQSLGQGLEFLIYFQGNSAPDKSGLPSDRFSAERTGGSVSTLTIQRTQQEDSAVYLCASSSTGSPAFFGQGTRLTVV.

The rearrangement uses TRBV6-2 or TRBV6-3 and TRBJ2-7, with 10 nucleotides matching TRBD2. Per germline, CDR1 MNHEY and CDR2 SVGEGT. This CDR3 has 16 amino acids. The V and J ends lost 8 bases and 4 bases, in that order; junction bases with no gene match: 14. CDR3 nucleotide sequence: TGTGCCAGCCGTACTAGGGCCGGGACTAGCGAATACGAGCAGTACTTC. Its translation is CASRTRAGTSEYEQYF.

This clonotype was seen a handful of times. The chain is built from TRBV11-3 and TRBJ2-1, with 8 positions matching TRBD2. The CDR3 runs to 15 residues. J lost 8 bases, V lost 3 bases, and 9 bases had no gene match. Germline values: CDR1 SGHNT, CDR2 YENEEA. CDR3 residues: CASSFYGGAGYEQFF. In DNA form, the CDR3 reads TGTGCCAGCAGCTTTTACGGGGGGGCCGGGTATGAGCAGTTCTTC. Full variable domain (missing parts from reference TRBV11-3 and TRBJ2-1): EAGVVQSPRYKIIEKKQPVAFWCNPISGHNTLYWYLQNLGQGPELLIRYENEEAVDDSQLPKDRFSAERLKGVDSTLKIQPAELGDSAVYLCASSFYGGAGYEQFFGPGTRLTVL.

This chain connects TRBV12-5 to TRBJ2-7; D tentatively fits TRBD1 or TRBD2 (6 bases each). Germline lookup yields CDR1 LGHNT and CDR2 FRNRAP. V dropped 9 bases and J dropped 7 bases, with 19 bases sitting between them. The CDR3 totals 13 residues. In DNA form, the CDR3 reads TGTGCTAGCACCCGAAACACAGGGACTGAGCAGTACTTC. As protein: CASTRNTGTEQYF.

This clonotype appeared a few times. This chain joins TRBV4-3 and TRBJ1-4; TRBD1 might be the D (5 bases). The CDR3 totals 17 residues. Germline CDR1 and CDR2: LGHNA and YSLEER. V dropped 0 bases and J dropped 8 bases, with 19 bases sitting between them. The chain's CDR3 is CASSQDPQGLLHEKLFF. Here the CDR3 DNA reads TGCGCCAGCAGCCAAGATCCTCAGGGTCTTTTGCACGAAAAACTGTTTTTT.

The chain recombines TRBV5-1 with TRBJ2-5; tentative D call: TRBD1 (6 bases). The CDR3 length is 15 residues. V was clipped by 2 bases and J by 1 base, with 12 bases between them. Germline CDR1 reads SGHRS; CDR2 reads YFSETQ. The DNA of the CDR3 is TGCGCCAGCAGCTTAACCGGACAGTCCCAAGAGACCCAGTACTTC. It yields the protein CASSLTGQSQETQYF. Drawing the rest from reference TRBV5-1 and TRBJ2-5, the complete variable domain is KAGVTQTPRYLIKTRGQQVTLSCSPISGHRSVSWYQQTPGQGLQFLFEYFSETQRNKGNFPGRFSGRQFSNSRSEMNVSTLELGDSALYLCASSLTGQSQETQYFGPGTRLLVL.

This clonotype was seen repeatedly, ten times or more. The chain recombines TRBV9 with TRBJ2-1, with unresolved D. Germline assignment: CDR1 SGDLS and CDR2 YYNGEE. Deletions cut 5 bases from V and 4 bases from J, with 10 bases between. The CDR3 has 13 amino acids. CDR3 residues: CASSVGRYNEQFF. DNA of the CDR3: TGTGCCAGCAGTGTGGGCAGGTACAATGAGCAGTTCTTC. Full variable domain (rest looked up from reference TRBV9 and TRBJ2-1): DSGVTQTPKHLITATGQRVTLRCSPRSGDLSVYWYQQSLDQGLQFLIQYYNGEERAKGNILERFSAQQFPDLHSELNLSSLELGDSALYFCASSVGRYNEQFFGPGTRLTVL.

This clonotype was seen ten or more times. This sequence joins TRBV5-5 and TRBJ2-4; perhaps TRBD2 as D (5 bases). Germline CDR1 and CDR2: SGHKS and YYEKEE (reference sequence). Trimming cost V 2 bases and J 3 bases, with 18 bases left between them. This CDR3 contains 17 residues. Here the CDR3 DNA reads TGTGCCAGCAGCTTTAGAAAAGTTGGAGGCTTCAAAAACATTCAGTACTTC. This codes for CASSFRKVGGFKNIQYF.

Only a few counts were recorded for this clonotype. V and J are TRBV18 and TRBJ1-2, with a possible D match to TRBD1 (6 bases). Trimming removed 2 bases at V and 4 bases at J, with 17 bases between. The CDR3 has 16 amino acids. Germline CDR1 and CDR2: KGHSH and LQKENI. Here the CDR3 reads CASSPSTGTYAYGYTF. CDR3 nucleotides: TGTGCCAGCTCACCAAGTACAGGGACCTATGCCTATGGCTACACCTTC.

At least ten counts were recorded for this clonotype. The rearrangement links TRBV28 to TRBJ2-5, with D possibly matching TRBD2 (6 bases). The CDR3 sequence is 14 residues long. Deletions cut 6 bases from V and 2 bases from J, with 13 bases between. Germline V CDR1 and CDR2: MDHEN, SYDVKM. The CDR3 DNA sequence: TGTGCCAGCAGCCTCGGGGGACGGCAAGAGACCCAGTACTTC. This sequence encodes CASSLGGRQETQYF.

The chain joins TRBV7-2 to TRBJ2-3; 12 nucleotides match TRBD2. Per germline, CDR1 SGHTA and CDR2 FQGNSA. The CDR3 is made up of 16 amino acids. V lost 3 bases to trimming and J lost 8 bases; unmatched junction nucleotides: 9. DNA for the CDR3: TGTGCCAGCAGCTTTGTATCTAGCGGGGGGGGAGGTACGCAGTATTTT. Translated: CASSFVSSGGGGTQYF.

The DNA for the CDR3 is TGTGCCAGCACGGGGTCCTATAATTCACCCCTCCACTTT. It specifies CASTGSYNSPLHF. J is TRBJ1-6 and V is TRBV27; D call uncertain. The CDR3 has 13 amino acids. Germline CDR1 and CDR2: MNHEY and SMNVEV (reference sequence). Trimming cost V 7 bases and J 1 base, with 5 bases left between them.

CDR3 in amino acids: CSVERRMNTEAFF. The CDR3 region has the DNA TGCAGCGTTGAACGACGGATGAACACTGAAGCTTTCTTT. The genes are TRBV29-1 and TRBJ1-1; no clear D. Germline CDR1 SQVTM, CDR2 ANQGSEA. The germline V and J ends were trimmed by 2 bases and 0 bases, with 7 bases remaining between them. This CDR3 region has 13 residues.

This clonotype showed up just a few times. The chain links TRBV7-9 to TRBJ2-5; 11 bases map to TRBD2. The CDR3 consists of 17 residues. J was trimmed by 2 bases and V by 7 bases; bases with no gene match: 12. Germline assignment: CDR1 SEHNR and CDR2 FQNEAQ (reference sequence). The CDR3 reads CASTLIDTSGGQETQYF. The DNA for the CDR3 is TGTGCCAGCACCCTTATCGATACTAGCGGGGGACAAGAGACCCAGTACTTC.

Concerning this clonotype itself: A much more abundant neighbour one base away suggests this may be a read error. V is TRBV10-3 and J is TRBJ2-5; D gene unclear. The V end lost 5 bases, the J end lost 3 bases, and 4 bases lay between the germline ends. The germline V gene encodes CDR1 ENHRY and CDR2 SYGVKD. The CDR3 is 11 amino acids. CDR3 sequence reads: CAISQEETQYF. The DNA of the CDR3 is TGTGCCATCAGTCAGGAAGAGACCCAGTACTTC.

The V and J genes are TRBV12-3 or TRBV12-4 and TRBJ2-6; TRBD2 matches at 7 bases. V was pared by 7 bases and J by 1 base, with 4 bases of the junction left unmatched. The CDR3 is 15 residues long. The CDR3 here is CASNLGGSGANVLTF. Written as DNA, the CDR3 is TGTGCCAGCAACTTGGGAGGGTCTGGGGCCAACGTCCTGACTTTC.

In this sample, this clonotype turned up many times. The chain uses TRBV7-3 and TRBJ2-3; D remains unclear. From germline, CDR1 is SGHTA and CDR2 FQGTGA. Between the trimmed V and J ends, which lost 1 base and 4 bases, there was a span of 6 bases. The CDR3 extends over 13 amino acids. The CDR3 coding sequence is TGTGCCAGCAGCTTAATGGCATCAGATACGCAGTATTTT. Protein: CASSLMASDTQYF.

The rearrangement joins TRBV18 to TRBJ2-5; tentative D call: TRBD1 (5 bases). The CDR3 has 13 residues. The V end lost 6 bases, the J end lost 2 bases, and 10 bases lay between the germline ends. CDR1 is KGHSH, CDR2 LQKENI, per germline. CDR3: CASSRNRQETQYF. CDR3 DNA: TGTGCCAGCTCCCGGAACAGGCAAGAGACCCAGTACTTC. The complete variable domain, with remaining parts taken from reference TRBV18 and TRBJ2-5, reads NAGVMQNPRHLVRRRGQEARLRCSPMKGHSHVYWYRQLPEEGLKFMVYLQKENIIDESGMPKERFSAEFPKEGPSILRIQQVVRGDSAAYFCASSRNRQETQYFGPGTRLLVL.

A few counts support this clonotype. This chain uses TRBV5-1 with TRBJ1-1, with D unresolved. Germline CDR1 and CDR2: SGHRS and YFSETQ. The V and J ends lost 4 bases and 4 bases respectively, with 20 bases between them. The CDR3 length is 16 residues. CDR3 sequence reads: CASSPGLARWGTEAFF. CDR3 coding DNA: TGCGCCAGCAGCCCCGGACTAGCCCGGTGGGGCACTGAAGCTTTCTTT.

In this sample, this clonotype turned up a few times. This rearrangement joins TRBV20-1 to TRBJ2-7; TRBD1 matches 10 bases. The CDR3 sequence is 14 residues long. Losses at the gene ends were 7 bases for V and 2 bases for J; bases not matched to a gene: 8. Germline CDR1 reads DFQATT; CDR2 reads SNEGSKA (reference sequence). CDR3: CSGHTGTGAYEQYF. The CDR3 DNA is TGCAGTGGCCACACCGGGACAGGGGCCTACGAGCAGTACTTC.

This clonotype turned up a few times. The chain employs TRBV29-1 and TRBJ2-5; D unclear. Germline V gene lookup returns CDR1 SQVTM and CDR2 ANQGSEA. The CDR3 runs to 12 residues. Trimming stripped 3 bases from V and 4 bases from J, with 9 bases between. CDR3 DNA: TGCAGCGTTGATCCAGCTTCAGAGACCCAGTACTTC. This gives the protein CSVDPASETQYF.

The V call is TRBV20-1, the J call TRBJ1-6; 7 bases fit TRBD1. V trimming: 6 bases; J trimming: 7 bases; junction bases outside the gene matches: 6. The CDR3 loop spans 13 amino acids. Germline values: CDR1 DFQATT, CDR2 SNEGSKA (reference sequence). The CDR3 spells CSAPGTVNSPLHF. The DNA of the CDR3 is TGCAGTGCCCCTGGGACAGTCAATTCACCCCTCCACTTT.

This clonotype was detected only a few times. The V call is TRBV24-1, the J call TRBJ2-1, with a possible D match to TRBD2 (5 bases). The CDR3 has 15 amino acids. Trimming pared 1 base from V and 5 bases from J, leaving 11 bases between. Germline CDR1 is KGHDR and CDR2 is SFDVKD. The CDR3 region has the DNA TGTGCCACCAGTGATTTTGGGAGTTCCGACAATGAGCAGTTCTTC. Protein sequence: CATSDFGSSDNEQFF.